Below, one TCR beta chain is given with its context. The antigen is not known. These data are taken from a study of identifying expanded T cells in peripheral blood. TCRdb's copy holds only in-frame clones and misses some; the assay was immunoSEQ multiplex PCR. This repertoire shows fewer than 130,000 clones, around 89% found once; its top ten account for about a sixth. Findings and limits, study-wide: Variance in clone template counts between approximately two-week samples significantly increased with total template count across all healthy donors. Technical replicates showed about 1.1 changed clones; approximately 2 weeks 15 to 20; four weeks 19.

Sequencing was done on a sample of blood. The sequence came from a person aged 18 to 70 in good health.

CDR3 bases: TGTGCCAGCCGATCCGGGCTAGCAGTCCCCAATGAGCAGTTCTTC. Its translation: CASRSGLAVPNEQFF. The gene calls are TRBV2 and TRBJ2-1; weak D call: TRBD2 (5 bases). This CDR3 is 15 amino acids long. Germline V gives CDR1 SNHLY, CDR2 FYNNEI. Trimming took 8 bases from V and 6 from J, leaving 20 bases between them. Drawing the rest from reference TRBV2 and TRBJ2-1, the complete variable domain is EPEVTQTPSHQVTQMGQEVILRCVPISNHLYFYWYRQILGQKVEFLVSFYNNEISEKSEIFDDQFSVERPDGSNFTLKIRSTKLEDSAMYFCASRSGLAVPNEQFFGPGTRLTVL.